One and the same sample provided the 13 T cell receptor beta chains below, sequenced in a study of blood T cell repertoires in COVID-19. This table comes from immunoSEQ multiplex PCR, and its TCRdb copy is limited to in-frame clones, with some not included. This sample has more than 200,000 clones, with around four fifths found just once. Sequencing used peripheral blood. The receptors were sampled from a woman of 80 years or more with COVID-19, enrolled during active disease.

The V gene is TRBV19, the J gene TRBJ1-2; 9 positions match TRBD1. The CDR3 sequence is 13 residues long. The germline gives CDR1 LNHDA, CDR2 SQIVND (reference sequence). Unmatched junction bases numbered 7, after V lost 7 bases and J lost 7 bases. In nucleotides, the CDR3 is TGTGCCAGTATCGAGACAGGGGGGATTGGCTACACCTTC. It yields the protein CASIETGGIGYTF. The whole variable domain, filled in from reference TRBV19 and TRBJ1-2, reads DGGITQSPKYLFRKEGQNVTLSCEQNLNHDAMYWYRQDPGQGLRLIYYSQIVNDFQKGDIAEGYSVSREKKESFPLTVTSAQKNPTAFYLCASIETGGIGYTFGSGTRLTVV.

The V gene is TRBV5-1, the J gene TRBJ1-1; 9 bases are a match to TRBD1. V lost 8 bases and J lost 0; bases outside the gene matches: 5. The CDR3 is 14 residues long. Per germline, CDR1 SGHRS and CDR2 YFSETQ. The CDR3 is CASTRDRVNTEAFF. CDR3 bases: TGCGCCAGTACAAGGGACAGGGTGAACACTGAAGCTTTCTTT.

The chain is built from TRBV28 and TRBJ1-5; 7 bases agree with TRBD1. The trim removed 7 bases at V and 6 bases at J, leaving 9 bases unmatched. This CDR3 is built from 14 residues. Germline CDR1 MDHEN, CDR2 SYDVKM. DNA for the CDR3: TGTGCCAGCAACATGATGACAGGGTCTCAGCCCCAGCATTTT. Its translation is CASNMMTGSQPQHF.

This chain uses TRBV11-2 with TRBJ2-7, with 8 positions matching TRBD2. The CDR3 has 15 amino acids. CDR1 is SGHAT, CDR2 FQNNGV, per germline. The J segment lost 2 bases and the V segment lost 2 bases, leaving 5 bases of the junction unmatched. CDR3 in amino acids: CASSLLAGLAYEQYV. DNA of the CDR3: TGTGCCAGCAGCTTATTAGCGGGACTAGCCTACGAGCAGTACGTC.

The genes are TRBV19 and TRBJ1-2; D not certain. In germline, CDR1 is LNHDA, CDR2 SQIVND (reference sequence). V lost 0 bases, J lost 0 bases, and 5 bases lay in between. The length of the CDR3 is 14 residues. The CDR3 DNA sequence: TGTGCCAGTAGTATAGAGTTAGCTAACTATGGCTACACCTTC. Protein: CASSIELANYGYTF.

V usage is TRBV15 and J usage is TRBJ1-2, with a weak D call TRBD1 (5 bases). Trimming removed 7 bases at V and 1 base at J, with 13 bases between. The CDR3 is 14 residues long. Germline CDR1 reads LNHNV; CDR2 reads YYDKDF (reference sequence). The DNA for the CDR3 is TGTGCCACCATGGAGGGAGGGGTTAACTATGGCTACACCTTC. Protein: CATMEGGVNYGYTF.

In the case of this clone: This sample also contains other DNA sequences that code for the same CDR3. The chain has TRBV3-1 (or the pseudogene TRBV3-2) and TRBJ1-6, with 7 bases matching TRBD1. J was trimmed by 6 bases and V by 3 bases; bases with no gene match: 2. The CDR3 contains 14 residues. Germline-derived CDR1 and CDR2 are LGHDT and YNNKEL (reference sequence). DNA for the CDR3: TGTGCCAGCAGCCAGGGACAGACTAATTCACCCCTCCACTTT. The encoded protein is CASSQGQTNSPLHF.

This clone was recorded a few times. The chain uses TRBV6-6 and TRBJ1-2; TRBD1 agrees at 10 bases. This CDR3 has 15 residues. J was trimmed by 4 bases and V by 2 bases; bases with no gene match: 4. The germline CDR1 and CDR2 sequences are MNHNY and SVGAGI (reference sequence). In DNA form, the CDR3 reads TGTGCCAGCAGTTACGGACAGGGGGGTATCTATGGCTACACCTTC. It is translated as CASSYGQGGIYGYTF.

The V call is TRBV28, the J call TRBJ1-5; D is unresolved. V lost 6 bases and J 1 base, leaving 13 bases between the germline ends. Germline CDR1 and CDR2: MDHEN and SYDVKM. The CDR3 totals 15 residues. The CDR3 is CASSRPSGSNQPQHF. As DNA, the CDR3 is TGTGCCAGCAGCCGACCTTCGGGGAGCAATCAGCCCCAGCATTTT.

J is TRBJ2-2 and V is TRBV9, with TRBD2 matching over 8 bases. Trimming cost V 1 base and J 3 bases; bases outside gene matches: 2. CDR1 SGDLS and CDR2 YYNGEE come from the germline V gene. CDR3 length equals 15 residues. In DNA, the CDR3 is TGTGCCAGCAGCGTAACGGGGGGGTACACCGGGGAGCTGTTTTTT. Amino acids: CASSVTGGYTGELFF.

This chain's CDR3 is CASSLMVGRGTYYNSPLHF. The DNA for the CDR3 is TGTGCCAGCAGCTTAATGGTCGGGCGGGGGACGTACTATAATTCACCCCTCCACTTT. The chain employs TRBV7-2 and TRBJ1-6, with D perhaps matching TRBD1 (5 bases). Trimming pared 2 bases from V and 3 bases from J, leaving 20 bases between. This CDR3 has 19 residues. Germline V gene sequence: CDR1 SGHTA, CDR2 FQGNSA.

The chain links TRBV30 to TRBJ2-7; TRBD1 matches at 8 bases. J was trimmed by 6 bases and V by 2 bases; bases with no gene match: 9. The CDR3 loop spans 14 amino acids. The germline CDR1 and CDR2 sequences are GTSNPN and SVGIG (reference sequence). The CDR3 nucleotides are TGTGCCTGGAGTTTAGGACAGGGAAGGGCCGAGCAGTACTTC. This gives the protein CAWSLGQGRAEQYF. The full variable domain, completed using reference TRBV30 and TRBJ2-7, is SQTIHQWPATLVQPVGSPLSLECTVEGTSNPNLYWYRQAAGRGLQLLFYSVGIGQISSEVPQNLSASRPQDRQFILSSKKLLLSDSGFYLCAWSLGQGRAEQYFGPGTRLTVT.

This clone has a handful of counts. This sequence joins TRBV28 and TRBJ2-2; 12 bases agree with TRBD1. Germline V CDR1 and CDR2: MDHEN, SYDVKM. CDR3 length: 17 residues. J gave up 7 bases and V 7 bases, and 13 bases lay outside the gene matches. The CDR3 loop reads CASIHSPGQGAGGELFF. CDR3 DNA sequence: TGTGCCAGCATCCATTCGCCGGGACAGGGGGCCGGCGGGGAGCTGTTTTTT.